These T cell receptor beta chains were read from a single sample in a study of identical twins. MiXCR, applied by TCRdb to the 5' RACE reads, yields one record per CDR3 protein. The sample has hundreds of thousands of distinct CDR3 sequences; 21% are singletons. The same sample was also used in a study of T cells expressing NK-cell markers.

Sequenced material: PBMCs. These receptors originate from a young woman in good health. Each CDR3 is given with its conserved first and last residue. The D gene is left open where the match is weak. Not every row has a clone size; where given, it reads once, few, many or a size class.

CDR3aa: CASSFRDREYTQYF
CDR3nt: TGTGCCAGCAGTTTCCGGGACAGGGAGTACACCCAGTACTTC
abundance: NA
v_gene: TRBV12-3/TRBV12-4
d_gene: TRBD1
j_gene: TRBJ2-5

CDR3aa: CASSLQGSATEAFF
CDR3nt: TGCGCCAGCAGCTTGCAGGGGTCGGCCACTGAAGCTTTCTTT
abundance: few
v_gene: TRBV5-1
d_gene: NA
j_gene: TRBJ1-1

CDR3aa: CASAVGGTTYEQYF
CDR3nt: TGTGCCAGCGCCGTGGGGGGCACGACCTACGAGCAGTACTTC
abundance: few
v_gene: TRBV12-3/TRBV12-4
d_gene: NA
j_gene: TRBJ2-7

CDR3aa: CASSQGTSGSFETQYF
CDR3nt: TGCGCCAGCAGCCAAGGGACTAGCGGGAGCTTCGAGACCCAGTACTTC
abundance: NA
v_gene: TRBV4-3
d_gene: TRBD2
j_gene: TRBJ2-5

CDR3aa: CASSDIRETQYF
CDR3nt: TGTGCCAGCAGTGACATCAGAGAGACCCAGTACTTC
abundance: few
v_gene: TRBV6-5
d_gene: NA
j_gene: TRBJ2-5

CDR3aa: CASSEIGRGAGEQYF
CDR3nt: TGTGCCAGCAGTGAAATAGGGCGGGGGGCTGGAGAGCAGTACTTC
abundance: few
v_gene: TRBV6-1
d_gene: TRBD2
j_gene: TRBJ2-7

CDR3aa: CASSPREPPGGELFF
CDR3nt: TGTGCCAGCAGCCCTAGGGAGCCCCCCGGCGGGGAGCTGTTTTTT
abundance: few
v_gene: TRBV7-3
d_gene: NA
j_gene: TRBJ2-2

CDR3aa: CSASGGPHYNEQFF
CDR3nt: TGCAGTGCTTCCGGAGGCCCCCACTACAATGAGCAGTTCTTC
abundance: few
v_gene: TRBV20-1
d_gene: NA
j_gene: TRBJ2-1

CDR3aa: CASSYVRGGRDTQYF
CDR3nt: TGTGCCAGCAGTTACGTTCGAGGGGGGAGAGATACGCAGTATTTT
abundance: NA
v_gene: TRBV6-2/TRBV6-3
d_gene: NA
j_gene: TRBJ2-3

CDR3aa: CASSHALGSGNEETQYF
CDR3nt: TGCGCCAGCAGCCACGCCCTGGGTAGCGGGAATGAAGAGACCCAGTACTTC
abundance: few
v_gene: TRBV5-1
d_gene: TRBD2
j_gene: TRBJ2-5

CDR3aa: CASREGGGQPQHF
CDR3nt: TGTGCCAGCAGAGAGGGGGGAGGGCAGCCCCAGCATTTT
abundance: NA
v_gene: TRBV6-1
d_gene: NA
j_gene: TRBJ1-5

CDR3aa: CASSSYRGPLTEAFF
CDR3nt: TGTGCCAGCAGTTCCTACCGGGGACCCCTAACTGAAGCTTTCTTT
abundance: many
v_gene: TRBV12-3/TRBV12-4
d_gene: NA
j_gene: TRBJ1-1

CDR3aa: CSASTQRTDTQYF
CDR3nt: TGCAGTGCTAGCACTCAACGCACAGATACGCAGTATTTT
abundance: NA
v_gene: TRBV20-1
d_gene: NA
j_gene: TRBJ2-3

CDR3aa: CASSPSLGSGANVLTF
CDR3nt: TGTGCCAGCAGCCCTAGTTTAGGGTCTGGGGCCAACGTCCTGACTTTC
abundance: NA
v_gene: TRBV13
d_gene: NA
j_gene: TRBJ2-6

CDR3aa: CSARTIGIQYF
CDR3nt: TGCAGCGCTCGGACTATTGGCATTCAGTACTTC
abundance: NA
v_gene: TRBV29-1
d_gene: NA
j_gene: TRBJ2-4

CDR3aa: CASSLRTGDYNEQFF
CDR3nt: TGTGCCAGCAGCCTTAGGACAGGAGACTACAATGAGCAGTTCTTC
abundance: NA
v_gene: TRBV3-1
d_gene: TRBD1
j_gene: TRBJ2-1

CDR3aa: CASSSIREQFF
CDR3nt: TGTGCCAGCAGCTCTATTAGAGAGCAGTTCTTC
abundance: NA
v_gene: TRBV5-4
d_gene: NA
j_gene: TRBJ2-1

CDR3aa: CSHRGDQETQYF
CDR3nt: TGCAGCCACCGCGGGGACCAAGAGACCCAGTACTTC
abundance: few
v_gene: TRBV29-1
d_gene: NA
j_gene: TRBJ2-5

CDR3aa: CSAVPGQGTGELFF
CDR3nt: TGCAGTGCTGTCCCGGGACAGGGGACCGGGGAGCTGTTTTTT
abundance: NA
v_gene: TRBV20-1
d_gene: TRBD1
j_gene: TRBJ2-2

CDR3aa: CASSQAGYNEQFF
CDR3nt: TGCGCCAGCAGCCAAGCGGGGTACAATGAGCAGTTCTTC
abundance: many
v_gene: TRBV4-3
d_gene: NA
j_gene: TRBJ2-1

CDR3aa: CASSLSDRHYNEQFF
CDR3nt: TGTGCCAGCAGCTTATCCGACAGACACTACAATGAGCAGTTCTTC
abundance: few
v_gene: TRBV7-8
d_gene: NA
j_gene: TRBJ2-1

CDR3aa: CASSQSTGVRSSYEQYF
CDR3nt: TGCGCCAGCAGCCAGTCGACAGGGGTCAGAAGCTCCTACGAGCAGTACTTC
abundance: NA
v_gene: TRBV4-1
d_gene: TRBD1
j_gene: TRBJ2-7

CDR3aa: CSARFIGTGTYNEQFF
CDR3nt: TGCAGTGCTAGATTTATAGGAACAGGGACCTACAATGAGCAGTTCTTC
abundance: NA
v_gene: TRBV20-1
d_gene: NA
j_gene: TRBJ2-1

CDR3aa: CSAREITTLNTEAFF
CDR3nt: TGCAGCGCCAGGGAGATAACGACCTTGAACACTGAAGCTTTCTTT
abundance: many
v_gene: TRBV29-1
d_gene: NA
j_gene: TRBJ1-1

CDR3aa: CASSVDLAGGRGDTQYF
CDR3nt: TGTGCCAGCAGCGTAGATCTGGCGGGGGGGCGCGGAGATACGCAGTATTTT
abundance: NA
v_gene: TRBV9
d_gene: TRBD2
j_gene: TRBJ2-3

CDR3aa: CASSRDSGSSYNEQFF
CDR3nt: TGCGCCAGCAGCCGGGATAGCGGGAGCTCCTACAATGAGCAGTTCTTC
abundance: NA
v_gene: TRBV4-3
d_gene: TRBD2
j_gene: TRBJ2-1

CDR3aa: CASRRDLEQYF
CDR3nt: TGTGCCAGCAGGCGGGACCTCGAGCAGTACTTC
abundance: NA
v_gene: TRBV6-6
d_gene: NA
j_gene: TRBJ2-7

CDR3aa: CASSFITSVRTEQFF
CDR3nt: TGTGCCAGCAGCTTTATAACTAGTGTTAGAACTGAGCAGTTCTTC
abundance: NA
v_gene: TRBV11-3
d_gene: NA
j_gene: TRBJ2-1

CDR3aa: CSVGRRGSYNEQFF
CDR3nt: TGCAGTGTGGGGCGGCGGGGATCCTACAATGAGCAGTTCTTC
abundance: few
v_gene: TRBV20-1
d_gene: NA
j_gene: TRBJ2-1

CDR3aa: CASSPRGSTTDTQYF
CDR3nt: TGTGCCAGCAGCCCAAGGGGAAGCACCACAGATACGCAGTATTTT
abundance: many
v_gene: TRBV7-9
d_gene: NA
j_gene: TRBJ2-3

CDR3aa: CASSYKSREDTQYF
CDR3nt: TGTGCCAGCAGTTACAAGAGCCGGGAAGATACGCAGTATTTT
abundance: few
v_gene: TRBV6-2/TRBV6-3
d_gene: NA
j_gene: TRBJ2-3